This record covers a single T cell receptor (beta chain). Distinct nucleotide sequences in the sample also encode this CDR3. V dropped 3 bases and J dropped 0 bases, with 6 bases sitting between them. In germline, CDR1 is SEHNR, CDR2 FQNEAQ (reference sequence). The CDR3 has 13 residues. The data were obtained in a study of shared clonotypes between healthy human individuals. Profiled with immunoSEQ multiplex PCR; TCRdb holds only in-frame clones, not every one. The table has about 660,000 clones, approximately 79% seen once. The J gene is TRBJ2-7, the V gene TRBV7-9; D is unclear. Source material: memory CD4+ T cells sorted from blood. Documented subset: CD45RA-negative fraction. The sequence was obtained from a woman aged 30 to 39 in good health. In nucleotides, the CDR3 is TGTGCCAGCAGCTTGGCCGACTCCTACGAGCAGTACTTC. It specifies CASSLADSYEQYF.